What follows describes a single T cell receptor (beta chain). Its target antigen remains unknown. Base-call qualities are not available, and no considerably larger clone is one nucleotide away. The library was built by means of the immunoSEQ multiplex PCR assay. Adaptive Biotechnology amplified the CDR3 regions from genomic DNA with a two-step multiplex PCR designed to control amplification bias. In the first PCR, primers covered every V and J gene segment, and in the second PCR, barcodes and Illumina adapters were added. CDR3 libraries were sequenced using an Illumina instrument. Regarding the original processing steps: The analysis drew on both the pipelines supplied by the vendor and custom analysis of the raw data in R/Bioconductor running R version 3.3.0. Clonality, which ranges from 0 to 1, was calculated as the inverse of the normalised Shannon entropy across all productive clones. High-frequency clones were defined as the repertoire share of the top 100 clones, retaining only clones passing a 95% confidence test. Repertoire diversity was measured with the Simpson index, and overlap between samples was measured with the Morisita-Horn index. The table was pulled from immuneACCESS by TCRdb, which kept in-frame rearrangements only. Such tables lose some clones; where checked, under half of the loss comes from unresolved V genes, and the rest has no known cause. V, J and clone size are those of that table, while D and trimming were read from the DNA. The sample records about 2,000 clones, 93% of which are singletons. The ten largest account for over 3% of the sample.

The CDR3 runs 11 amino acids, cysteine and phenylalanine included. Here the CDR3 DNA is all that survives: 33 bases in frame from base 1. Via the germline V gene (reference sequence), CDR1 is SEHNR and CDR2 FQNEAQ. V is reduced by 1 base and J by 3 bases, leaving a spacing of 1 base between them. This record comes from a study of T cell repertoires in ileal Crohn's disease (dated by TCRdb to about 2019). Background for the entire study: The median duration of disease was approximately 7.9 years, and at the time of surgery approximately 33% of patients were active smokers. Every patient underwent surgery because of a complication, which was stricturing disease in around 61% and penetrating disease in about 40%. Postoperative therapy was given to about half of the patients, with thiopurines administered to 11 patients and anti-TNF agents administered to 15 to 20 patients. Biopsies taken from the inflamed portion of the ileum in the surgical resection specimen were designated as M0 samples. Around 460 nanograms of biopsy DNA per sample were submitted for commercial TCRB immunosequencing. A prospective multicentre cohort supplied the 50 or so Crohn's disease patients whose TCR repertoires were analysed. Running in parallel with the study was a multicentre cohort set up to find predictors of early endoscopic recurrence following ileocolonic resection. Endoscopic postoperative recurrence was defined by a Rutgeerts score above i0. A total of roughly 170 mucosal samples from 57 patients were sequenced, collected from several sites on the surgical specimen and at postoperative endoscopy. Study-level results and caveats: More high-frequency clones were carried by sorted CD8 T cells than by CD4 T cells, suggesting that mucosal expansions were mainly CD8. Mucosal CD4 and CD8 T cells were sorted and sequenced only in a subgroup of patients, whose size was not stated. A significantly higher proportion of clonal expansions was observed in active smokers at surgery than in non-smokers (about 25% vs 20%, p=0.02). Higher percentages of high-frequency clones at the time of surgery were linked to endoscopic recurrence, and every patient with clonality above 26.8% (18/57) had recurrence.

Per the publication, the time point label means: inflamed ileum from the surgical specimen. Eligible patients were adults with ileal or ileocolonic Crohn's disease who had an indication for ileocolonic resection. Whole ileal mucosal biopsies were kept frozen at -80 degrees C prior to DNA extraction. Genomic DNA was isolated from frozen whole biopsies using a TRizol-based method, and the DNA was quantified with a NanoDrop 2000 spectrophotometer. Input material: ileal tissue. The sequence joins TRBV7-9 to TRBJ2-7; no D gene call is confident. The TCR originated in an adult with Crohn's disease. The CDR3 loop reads CASSLVYEQYF. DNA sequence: TGTGCCAGCAGCTTAGTCTACGAGCAGTACTTC.